The 8 T cell receptor beta chains below were found in one sample sequenced in a study of cytomegalovirus exposure and HLA in healthy donors. The study ran its PCR with 60 Vbeta and 13 Jbeta primers. TCRdb's copy holds only in-frame clones and misses some; the assay was immunoSEQ multiplex PCR. Found here are 150,000 to 200,000 clones, 77% of them singletons; the top ten hold approximately 1.3%. Sequencing input: PBMCs. These receptors were collected from a woman in her 30s in good health and CMV-seropositive.

The chain couples TRBV2 to TRBJ2-3; the D gene is possibly TRBD1 (5 bases). This CDR3 has 16 amino acids. Germline CDR1 is SNHLY and CDR2 is FYNNEI. Trimming removed 8 bases from V and 0 bases from J, with 18 bases in between. In nucleotides, the CDR3 is TGTGCCAGCTTGAAGGGTAGGGGTCCCAGCACAGATACGCAGTATTTT. Encoded protein: CASLKGRGPSTDTQYF.

The J gene is TRBJ2-5, the V gene TRBV5-6, with TRBD2 identical over 8 bases. The CDR3 runs to 15 residues. Trimming removed 4 bases from V and 2 bases from J; junction bases left unmatched: 7. Germline lookup yields CDR1 SGHDT and CDR2 YYEEEE. The CDR3 protein is CASSPTGGYQETQYF. Written as DNA, the CDR3 is TGTGCCAGCAGCCCAACGGGGGGGTATCAAGAGACCCAGTACTTC. The variable domain in full, completed from reference TRBV5-6 and TRBJ2-5, reads DAGVTQSPTHLIKTRGQQVTLRCSPKSGHDTVSWYQQALGQGPQFIFQYYEEEERQRGNFPDRFSGHQFPNYSSELNVNALLLGDSALYLCASSPTGGYQETQYFGPGTRLLVL.

This chain links TRBV6-1 with TRBJ2-5; a weak D match, TRBD1 (6 bases). The CDR3 length is 10 residues. Trimming took 9 bases from V and 5 from J, leaving 7 bases between them. CDR1 and CDR2 from the germline V gene are MNHNS and SASEGT. CDR3 sequence reads: CASDRETQYF. The DNA of the CDR3 is TGTGCCAGTGACAGGGAGACCCAGTACTTC.

V usage is TRBV7-8 and J usage is TRBJ2-7; TRBD1 aligns across 9 bases. The CDR3 length is 15 residues. The ends lost 4 bases at V and 2 bases at J; junction bases unmatched: 6. Germline V lookup: CDR1 SGHVS, CDR2 FQNEAQ. As DNA, the CDR3 is TGTGCCAGCAGCTCCCGGACAGGGGCAACCTACGAGCAGTACTTC. Its translation is CASSSRTGATYEQYF.

This clone came up a few times. The chain combines TRBV2 with TRBJ1-1; TRBD1 aligns across 7 bases. The length of the CDR3 is 13 residues. Germline V gene sequence: CDR1 SNHLY, CDR2 FYNNEI. Trimming took 8 bases from V and 4 from J; bases not matched to a gene: 7. CDR3 protein: CASRLTGVTEAFF. DNA for the CDR3: TGTGCCAGCCGCCTCACAGGGGTCACTGAAGCTTTCTTT.

The rearrangement links TRBV4-3 to TRBJ1-3; possibly TRBD1 for D (5 bases). V gave up 0 bases and J gave up 0 bases, with 9 bases separating them. Germline CDR1 LGHNA, CDR2 YSLEER. The CDR3 runs 16 residues. CDR3 DNA sequence: TGCGCCAGCAGCCAAGATCGGGGGAGCTCTGGAAACACCATATATTTT. Translating it yields CASSQDRGSSGNTIYF.

The CDR3 nucleotides are TGTGCCAGCAGGCTAATACAGACCAGGGGAGACGAGCAGTACTTC. It specifies CASRLIQTRGDEQYF. The rearrangement joins TRBV28 to TRBJ2-7; a possible D gene is TRBD1 (6 bases). This CDR3 region has 15 residues. With 6 bases removed from V and 5 bases from J, the gap between germline ends came to 20 bases. Germline CDR1 reads MDHEN; CDR2 reads SYDVKM.

J is TRBJ2-7 and V is TRBV18; 9 bases align to TRBD1. The CDR3 contains 13 residues. In germline, CDR1 is KGHSH, CDR2 LQKENI. Unmatched junction bases numbered 4, after V lost 4 bases and J lost 6 bases. The CDR3 coding sequence is TGTGCCAGCTCACAAGACAGGGGGGGCGAGCAGTACTTC. It codes for CASSQDRGGEQYF.